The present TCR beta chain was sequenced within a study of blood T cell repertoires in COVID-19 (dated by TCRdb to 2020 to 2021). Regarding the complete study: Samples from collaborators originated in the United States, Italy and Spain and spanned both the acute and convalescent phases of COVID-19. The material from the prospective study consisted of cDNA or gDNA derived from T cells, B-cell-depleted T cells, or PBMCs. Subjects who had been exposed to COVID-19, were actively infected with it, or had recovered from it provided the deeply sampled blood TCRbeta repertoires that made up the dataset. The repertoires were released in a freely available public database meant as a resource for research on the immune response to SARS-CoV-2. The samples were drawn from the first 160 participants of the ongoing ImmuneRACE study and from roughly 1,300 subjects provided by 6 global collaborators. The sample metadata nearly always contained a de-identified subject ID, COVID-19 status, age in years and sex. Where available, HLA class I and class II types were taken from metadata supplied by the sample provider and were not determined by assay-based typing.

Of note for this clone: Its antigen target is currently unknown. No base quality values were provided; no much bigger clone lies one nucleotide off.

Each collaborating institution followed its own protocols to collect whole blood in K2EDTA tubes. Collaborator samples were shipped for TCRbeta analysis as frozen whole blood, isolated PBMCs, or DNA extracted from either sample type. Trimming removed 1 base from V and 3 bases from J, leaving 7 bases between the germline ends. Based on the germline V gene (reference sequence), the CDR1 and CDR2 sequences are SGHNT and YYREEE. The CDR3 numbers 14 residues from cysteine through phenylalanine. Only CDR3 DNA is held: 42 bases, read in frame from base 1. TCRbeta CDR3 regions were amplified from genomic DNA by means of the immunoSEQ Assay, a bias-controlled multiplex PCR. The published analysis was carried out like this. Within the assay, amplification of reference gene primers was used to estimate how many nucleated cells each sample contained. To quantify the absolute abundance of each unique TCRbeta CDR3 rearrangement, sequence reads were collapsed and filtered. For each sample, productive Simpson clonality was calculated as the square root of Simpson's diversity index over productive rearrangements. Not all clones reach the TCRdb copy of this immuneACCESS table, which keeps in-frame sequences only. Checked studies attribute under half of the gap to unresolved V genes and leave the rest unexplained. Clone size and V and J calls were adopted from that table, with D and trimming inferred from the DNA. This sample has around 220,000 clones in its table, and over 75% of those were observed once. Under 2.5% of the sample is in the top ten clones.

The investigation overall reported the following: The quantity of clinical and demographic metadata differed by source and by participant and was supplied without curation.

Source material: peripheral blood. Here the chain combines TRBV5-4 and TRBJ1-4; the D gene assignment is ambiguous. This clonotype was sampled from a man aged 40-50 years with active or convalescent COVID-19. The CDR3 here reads CASSLSVSNEKLFF. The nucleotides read TGTGCCAGCAGCTTGTCTGTGTCTAATGAAAAACTGTTTTTT.